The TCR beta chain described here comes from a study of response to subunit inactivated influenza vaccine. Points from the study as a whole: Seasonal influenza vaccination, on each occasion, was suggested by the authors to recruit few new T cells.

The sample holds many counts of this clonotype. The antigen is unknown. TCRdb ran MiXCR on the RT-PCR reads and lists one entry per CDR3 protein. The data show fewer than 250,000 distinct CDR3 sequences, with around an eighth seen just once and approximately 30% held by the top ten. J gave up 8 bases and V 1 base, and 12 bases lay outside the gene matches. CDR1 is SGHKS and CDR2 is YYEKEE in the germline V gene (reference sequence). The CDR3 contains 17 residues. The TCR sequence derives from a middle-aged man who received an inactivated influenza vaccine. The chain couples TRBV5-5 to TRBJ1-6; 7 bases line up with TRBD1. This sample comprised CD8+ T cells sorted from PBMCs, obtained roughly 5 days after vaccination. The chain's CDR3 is CASSLSRLQGGDSPLHF. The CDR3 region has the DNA TGTGCCAGCAGCTTGTCTCGTCTTCAGGGGGGAGATTCACCCCTCCACTTT.